This T cell receptor (beta chain) emerged from a study of cytomegalovirus exposure and HLA in healthy donors. At the level of the study: Unique TCR beta sequences numbering around 110 million came from approximately 180 million T cells in an earlier analysis.

The PCR ran on 60 Vbeta and 13 Jbeta primers. The repertoire was sequenced with immunoSEQ multiplex PCR; TCRdb's copy has only in-frame clones and lacks some. The profile shows more than 150,000 clones, 81% of them singletons. CDR3 length: 12 amino acids. The germline V and J ends were trimmed by 3 bases and 1 base, with 7 bases remaining between them. Germline lookup yields CDR1 GTSNPN and CDR2 SVGIG (reference sequence). This clone was observed a few times. Sequences were obtained from PBMCs. The rearrangement links TRBV30 to TRBJ2-7; D remains ambiguous. This receptor was identified in a woman between 18 and 29 years old in good health and CMV-seropositive. CDR3 bases: TGTGCCTGGAGGGGCAGTTCCTACGAGCAGTACTTC. As protein: CAWRGSSYEQYF.